The rows below give T cell receptor beta chains drawn from one sample of a study of OX40 agonist ivuxolimab in advanced cancers. The assay was immunoSEQ multiplex PCR, and TCRdb's table has in-frame clones only and misses some. The profile shows 35,000 to 45,000 clones, 70% to 85% of them singletons. The sample in question was CD4+ or CD8+ T cells sorted from blood, obtained in a trial of the OX40 agonist ivuxolimab. The receptors were sampled from an adult with an advanced solid tumor such as melanoma, head and neck, liver or kidney cancer. Both conserved end residues are part of each CDR3. The D gene is left open where the match is weak. Not all rows give a size; the values are once, few, many and, for expanded clones, a class.

d_call: -
v_call: TRBV7-3
j_call: TRBJ2-1
clone_size: -
cdr3_aa: CASSFFPMDEQFF
cdr3_nt: TGTGCCAGCAGCTTTTTCCCGATGGATGAGCAGTTCTTC

d_call: -
v_call: TRBV30
j_call: TRBJ2-7
clone_size: -
cdr3_aa: CAWSVRLQGLAEQYF
cdr3_nt: TGTGCCTGGAGTGTCAGGCTCCAGGGTTTGGCCGAGCAGTACTTC

d_call: -
v_call: TRBV5-1
j_call: TRBJ1-6
clone_size: -
cdr3_aa: CASSLDSPLNSPLHF
cdr3_nt: TGCGCCAGCAGCTTGGACAGCCCACTTAATTCACCCCTCCACTTT

d_call: -
v_call: TRBV6-5
j_call: TRBJ1-1
clone_size: -
cdr3_aa: CASRGGTANTEAFF
cdr3_nt: TGTGCCAGCAGGGGGGGGACGGCAAACACTGAAGCTTTCTTT

d_call: -
v_call: TRBV7-3
j_call: TRBJ2-7
clone_size: -
cdr3_aa: CASSLKVRDEQYF
cdr3_nt: TGTGCCAGCAGCTTAAAGGTCAGGGACGAGCAGTACTTC

d_call: -
v_call: TRBV27
j_call: TRBJ2-7
clone_size: -
cdr3_aa: CASSPRAYSHFSYEQYF
cdr3_nt: TGTGCCAGCAGTCCACGGGCTTACTCCCACTTCTCCTACGAGCAGTACTTC

d_call: TRBD1
v_call: TRBV29-1
j_call: TRBJ2-5
clone_size: once
cdr3_aa: CSVQTRGDRGIPETQYF
cdr3_nt: TGCAGCGTGCAAACAAGGGGGGACAGGGGAATCCCAGAGACCCAGTACTTC

d_call: TRBD2
v_call: TRBV25-1
j_call: TRBJ2-5
clone_size: -
cdr3_aa: CASSVLAFQETQYF
cdr3_nt: TGTGCCAGCAGCGTACTAGCGTTTCAAGAGACCCAGTACTTC

d_call: TRBD2
v_call: TRBV5-1
j_call: TRBJ2-1
clone_size: once
cdr3_aa: CASSFREGGSYNEQFF
cdr3_nt: TGCGCCAGCAGCTTTCGGGAGGGGGGCTCCTACAATGAGCAGTTCTTC

d_call: TRBD1
v_call: TRBV6-6
j_call: TRBJ2-7
clone_size: once
cdr3_aa: CASRRTGESYEQYF
cdr3_nt: TGTGCCAGCAGACGGACAGGGGAAAGCTACGAGCAGTACTTC

d_call: TRBD1
v_call: TRBV6-6
j_call: TRBJ1-5
clone_size: -
cdr3_aa: CASSNGQGKHF
cdr3_nt: TGTGCCAGCAGTAACGGACAGGGGAAGCATTTT

d_call: -
v_call: TRBV29-1
j_call: TRBJ2-3
clone_size: -
cdr3_aa: CSVEDNQGFTDTQYF
cdr3_nt: TGCAGCGTTGAAGATAACCAGGGGTTCACAGATACGCAGTATTTT

d_call: TRBD2
v_call: TRBV25-1
j_call: TRBJ2-3
clone_size: once
cdr3_aa: CASLAGATDTQYF
cdr3_nt: TGTGCCAGCTTAGCGGGAGCGACAGATACGCAGTATTTT

d_call: TRBD1
v_call: TRBV4-1
j_call: TRBJ1-1
clone_size: -
cdr3_aa: CASSQGSGGGMNTEAFF
cdr3_nt: TGCGCCAGCAGCCAGGGATCAGGGGGCGGTATGAACACTGAAGCTTTCTTT

d_call: -
v_call: TRBV10-2
j_call: TRBJ2-1
clone_size: -
cdr3_aa: CASRLEGLSYNEQFF
cdr3_nt: TGCGCCAGCAGGTTGGAGGGACTCTCCTACAATGAGCAGTTCTTC

d_call: -
v_call: TRBV27
j_call: TRBJ2-7
clone_size: few
cdr3_aa: CASSSHIASYEQYF
cdr3_nt: TGTGCCAGCAGTTCCCATATCGCCTCCTACGAGCAGTACTTC

d_call: -
v_call: TRBV13
j_call: TRBJ1-1
clone_size: -
cdr3_aa: CASSLGGHTEAFF
cdr3_nt: TGTGCCAGCAGCTTAGGGGGTCACACTGAAGCTTTCTTT

d_call: -
v_call: TRBV27
j_call: TRBJ1-1
clone_size: -
cdr3_aa: CASSLSGGNTEAFF
cdr3_nt: TGTGCCAGCAGTTTATCCGGCGGGAACACTGAAGCTTTCTTT

d_call: TRBD2
v_call: TRBV7-9
j_call: TRBJ2-7
clone_size: -
cdr3_aa: CASSPPPGLAVYEQYF
cdr3_nt: TGTGCCAGCAGCCCGCCCCCGGGACTAGCGGTCTACGAGCAGTACTTC

d_call: TRBD1
v_call: TRBV7-3
j_call: TRBJ2-5
clone_size: -
cdr3_aa: CASSFTRTGAETQYF
cdr3_nt: TGTGCCAGCAGCTTCACAAGGACAGGGGCCGAGACCCAGTACTTC

d_call: -
v_call: TRBV19
j_call: TRBJ2-1
clone_size: -
cdr3_aa: CASSLVNSYNEQFF
cdr3_nt: TGTGCCAGTAGTTTAGTCAACTCCTACAATGAGCAGTTCTTC

d_call: TRBD2
v_call: TRBV7-9
j_call: TRBJ2-7
clone_size: -
cdr3_aa: CASSLWLAGGPRLNEQYF
cdr3_nt: TGTGCCAGCAGCTTATGGCTAGCGGGGGGTCCCCGCCTTAATGAGCAGTACTTC

d_call: TRBD2
v_call: TRBV9
j_call: TRBJ2-1
clone_size: -
cdr3_aa: CASSVTSGGEPEQFF
cdr3_nt: TGTGCCAGCAGCGTAACGAGCGGGGGTGAGCCTGAGCAGTTCTTC

d_call: TRBD1
v_call: TRBV2
j_call: TRBJ1-5
clone_size: -
cdr3_aa: CASSGDPGQPSPIGNQPQHF
cdr3_nt: TGTGCCAGCAGTGGAGACCCGGGACAGCCAAGCCCGATCGGCAATCAGCCCCAGCATTTT

d_call: -
v_call: TRBV9
j_call: TRBJ1-3
clone_size: -
cdr3_aa: CASSVEASGGNTIYF
cdr3_nt: TGTGCCAGCAGCGTAGAGGCATCGGGGGGAAACACCATATATTTT

d_call: TRBD2
v_call: TRBV5-1
j_call: TRBJ2-5
clone_size: -
cdr3_aa: CASSSLEAGPGETQYF
cdr3_nt: TGCGCCAGCAGCTCTCTGGAAGCGGGGCCCGGGGAGACCCAGTACTTC

d_call: TRBD2
v_call: TRBV7-2
j_call: TRBJ2-7
clone_size: -
cdr3_aa: CASSFSPGGSGAYEQYF
cdr3_nt: TGTGCCAGCAGCTTCTCCCCGGGGGGTAGCGGGGCCTACGAGCAGTACTTC

d_call: -
v_call: TRBV6-4
j_call: TRBJ2-1
clone_size: few
cdr3_aa: CASRPEYPYNEQFF
cdr3_nt: TGTGCCAGCAGGCCGGAGTATCCCTACAATGAGCAGTTCTTC

d_call: -
v_call: TRBV19
j_call: TRBJ2-7
clone_size: -
cdr3_aa: CASSAFTSPYEQYF
cdr3_nt: TGTGCCAGTAGTGCTTTCACCTCGCCATACGAGCAGTACTTC

d_call: -
v_call: TRBV5-4
j_call: TRBJ1-4
clone_size: -
cdr3_aa: CASSAGVLEKLFF
cdr3_nt: TGTGCCAGCAGCGCAGGGGTGTTGGAAAAACTGTTTTTT

d_call: TRBD1
v_call: TRBV18
j_call: TRBJ1-2
clone_size: once
cdr3_aa: CASSRDRQSRGFYGYTF
cdr3_nt: TGTGCCAGCTCACGGGACAGGCAATCTAGGGGATTCTATGGCTACACCTTC